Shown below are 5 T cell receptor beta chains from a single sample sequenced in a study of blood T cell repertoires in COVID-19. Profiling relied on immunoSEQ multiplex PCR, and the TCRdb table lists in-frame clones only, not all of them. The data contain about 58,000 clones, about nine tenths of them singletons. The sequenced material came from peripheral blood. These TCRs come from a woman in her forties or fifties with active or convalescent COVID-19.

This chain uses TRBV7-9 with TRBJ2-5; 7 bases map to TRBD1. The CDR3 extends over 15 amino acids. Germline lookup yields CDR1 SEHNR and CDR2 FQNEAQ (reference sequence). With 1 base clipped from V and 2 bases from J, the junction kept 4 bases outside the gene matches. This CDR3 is CASSLGGQIQETQYF. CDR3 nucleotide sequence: TGTGCCAGCAGCTTAGGGGGACAGATTCAAGAGACCCAGTACTTC.

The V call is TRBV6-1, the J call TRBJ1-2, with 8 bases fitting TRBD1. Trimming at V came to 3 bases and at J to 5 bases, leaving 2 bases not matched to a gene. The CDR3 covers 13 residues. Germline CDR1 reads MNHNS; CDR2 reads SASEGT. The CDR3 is CASSETGEYGYTF. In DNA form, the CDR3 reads TGTGCCAGCAGTGAGACAGGGGAGTATGGCTACACCTTC.

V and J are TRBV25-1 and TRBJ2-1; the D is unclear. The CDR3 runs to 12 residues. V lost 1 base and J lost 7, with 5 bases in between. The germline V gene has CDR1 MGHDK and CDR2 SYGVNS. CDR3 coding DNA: TGTGCCAGCAGTGAATTTAAAAATGAGCAGTTCTTC. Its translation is CASSEFKNEQFF.

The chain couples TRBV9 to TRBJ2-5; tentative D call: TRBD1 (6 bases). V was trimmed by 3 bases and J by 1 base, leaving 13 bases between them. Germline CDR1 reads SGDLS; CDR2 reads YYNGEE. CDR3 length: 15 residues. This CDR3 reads CASSGTVLFQETQYF. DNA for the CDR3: TGTGCCAGCAGCGGGACAGTCTTATTCCAAGAGACCCAGTACTTC.

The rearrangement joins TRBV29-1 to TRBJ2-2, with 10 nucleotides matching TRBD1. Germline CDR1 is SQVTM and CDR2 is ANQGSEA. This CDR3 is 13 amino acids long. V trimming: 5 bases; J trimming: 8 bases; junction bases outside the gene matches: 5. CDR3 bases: TGCAGCGTTCCTGGGACAGGGGTAGGGGAGCTGTTTTTT. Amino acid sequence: CSVPGTGVGELFF.